Described below is a single TCR beta chain sequence and its context. The data belong to a study of blood T cell repertoires in COVID-19. As for the study in general: T cells, B-cell-depleted T cells, or PBMCs provided the cDNA or gDNA that served as material.

Residents of around 24 US areas, aged roughly 18 to 95 years, made up the participants. Germline CDR1 SGHTA, CDR2 FQGTGA. Trimming took off 7 bases at V and 5 bases at J, with 17 bases between the two ends. The CDR3 loop spans 15 amino acids. Authors' analysis steps: For nucleated cells, counts were estimated from reference gene primer amplification. Some clones are missing from TCRdb's copy, which holds only in-frame ones; the method was immunoSEQ multiplex PCR. For V, J and clone size, that table is used; D and trimming come from the DNA. The repertoire holds roughly 250,000 clones, with over 80% as singletons.

The chain carries TRBV7-3 and TRBJ2-2; TRBD2 is a possible D gene (5 bases). This clonotype was obtained from a woman younger than 35 who had recovered from COVID-19. The sample comprised PBMCs or T cells enriched from blood (not recorded which). The CDR3 is CASTPQAAFTGELFF. The DNA for the CDR3 is TGTGCCAGCACCCCCCAAGCGGCTTTTACCGGGGAGCTGTTTTTT.